This TCR beta chain was observed in a study of cytomegalovirus exposure and HLA in healthy donors (dated by TCRdb to the late 2010s). About the investigation overall: In an earlier analysis of 587 of the donors, about 260 Gb of sequence data and 117 million unique TCR beta sequences from 180 million or so T cells were reported. Roughly 300 gigabases of sequencing data and tens of millions of unique TCR sequences were included in an early release covering about 600 HLA-typed donors. The genetic ancestry cluster associated with self-reported Caucasian donors included about 84% of the 350 to 500 genotyped donors. The study was designed to test whether signatures of past pathogen exposure could be identified by cataloging public T cell receptors. The study profiled the T cell repertoires of 666 subjects by immunosequencing and related them to cytomegalovirus serostatus. Besides the first cohort of around 700 subjects, a separate validation cohort made up of over a hundred different subjects was used. To predict cytomegalovirus infection status, the study combined high-throughput TCR immunosequencing, statistical association of individual TCRs with disease status, and machine learning. A later analysis re-examined previously published TCR beta repertoires from several hundred donors and added high-resolution HLA genotyping to investigate patterns of TCR occurrence. Rather than drawing on any new phenotypic data, the later analysis identified candidate immune exposures from TCR beta sequences and the way those sequences occurred across donors. To decide whether each TCR beta V gene segment behaved as functional or pseudogenic, an earlier analysis of approximately 590 of the donors relied on high-throughput TCR beta sequencing. Donor age, sex, ethnicity and CMV serostatus were compiled alongside the repertoire data. A later genetic analysis used genome-wide SNP genotypes for about 65% of the roughly 700 donors, treating that subset as a discovery cohort. All discovery cohort repertoires had been generated using a single sequencing platform. HLA typing covered class I and class II loci at four-digit resolution. The number of donors typed differed by locus, with about 629-640 for A, B, C, DRB1 and DQB1, about 500 for DQA1, 600 to 610 for DPA1, and under 490 for DPB1. A few DR-DQ haplotypes were treated as single units for association and clustering because of strong linkage in the cohort. Across approximately 400 genotyped donors of the cohort, an average of about 240,000 unique TCR beta nucleotide sequences per donor were sequenced, and roughly 17% of those sequences were non-productive. Beyond this particular receptor, the publication reports: When HLA alleles, especially DR and DQ, strongly co-occurred, attributing TCR associations to individual alleles was difficult. The study gave a list of about 160 TCR beta chains associated with cytomegalovirus. An association between a missense DCLRE1C variant and V-gene and J-gene trimming of TCR beta chains was found in a later genetic analysis and replicated in an independent cohort. At a false discovery rate of 0.05, a later analysis linked fewer than 20,000 TCR beta sequences to specific HLA alleles. A further reported finding was that TCR beta sequences accurately predicted the HLA-A and HLA-B alleles for most subjects in the first cohort. Immune exposure information for the cohort was limited to CMV serostatus. A few of the identified cytomegalovirus-associated TCR beta chains were confirmed in vitro to be specific for cytomegalovirus antigens. The authors suggested that the approach could potentially be extended to other disease states and immunological phenotypes. Most TCR sequences were seen in very few donors, while some public TCRs were found in many individuals. The earlier analysis of a few hundred of the donors excluded around 17 rarely observed V segments, including chromosome 9 orphons, because counts were too low. Broadly in line with IMGT annotations, most TCR beta V segments showed up in productive rearrangements about 87% or about 30% of the time in an earlier analysis of approximately 600 of the donors. In a later analysis, the rate of TCR association differed among HLA loci, with DRB1 alleles having the most associated TCRs and HLA-C alleles having the fewest. The classifier was reported to diagnose cytomegalovirus status with high specificity and sensitivity in both the original and validation cohorts. Most CMV-associated TCR beta chains appeared to be HLA-restricted in a later analysis, and the HLA associations seemed to be driven largely by CMV exposure. Presence/absence analyses assumed roughly uniform sequencing depth across donors, an assumption that may not hold. Linkage disequilibrium might explain the correlated functional status among segregating V segments, but an unknown experimental factor could not be excluded. A later genetic analysis reported fewer N-insertions in productive TCRs among donors in an Asian-associated ancestry cluster than the approximately 700-donor mean. A cluster of highly shared sequence variants was judged likely to represent a technical artifact of the sequencing pipeline. HLA typing was unavailable for some donors at each locus, so association tests used only the typed subset. In a later analysis, several top co-occurrence clusters were reported to appear linked to parvovirus B19, influenza, CMV and Epstein-Barr virus. This cohort had only TCR beta chains sequenced, and the lack of alpha or paired-chain data limited which features could be detected. Compared with equally common non-associated chains, HLA-associated TCR beta chains in a later analysis were more clonally expanded and had lower generation probabilities.

The cohort was made up of about 610 healthy bone marrow donors. All cohort members were sampled while nominally healthy, although unrecorded immune exposures were likely present. The donor was CMV seropositive and belonged to the group of 250 to 350 seropositive cohort members. A peripheral blood sample was provided by each donor, and peripheral blood mononuclear cells were used for TCR beta sequencing. The Qiagen DNeasy Blood Extraction Kit was used to extract genomic DNA from the blood cell samples. Concerning this clone itself: Its binding antigen is unknown. Within one base of it there is no much larger clone, and no base qualities were kept.

The library was generated by the immunoSEQ multiplex PCR assay. For the multiplex PCR, a mixture combining 60 forward primers for TCR Vbeta segments and 13 reverse primers for TCR Jbeta segments was used. The CDR3 region of rearranged TCR beta genes was amplified from genomic DNA by a multiplex PCR assay. Amplified TCR beta libraries were sequenced as 87-base-pair reads on the Illumina HiSeq System. The paper's processing steps were these. Across the 500 to 750 repertoires, a later analysis counted 80 million or so unique TCR beta chains, roughly 11 million of which were shared by at least two donors. Raw reads were error-corrected and collapsed into unique sequences by a nearest-neighbor algorithm in which closely related sequences were merged to remove PCR and sequencing errors. CDR3 sequences were aligned to IMGT reference sequences to assign V, D and J gene segments. For a sequence to be retained, a match of at least six nucleotides to both a V gene segment and a J gene segment was required. Rearrangements were called productive when the CDR3 lacked stop codons and stayed in frame with V and J; all others were non-productive. CDR3 was defined by IMGT convention, running from the second conserved V-encoded cysteine to the conserved J-encoded phenylalanine. The earlier analysis of some 600 of the donors excluded sequences that lacked an unambiguous match to a single V gene segment. An earlier analysis of a few hundred of the donors classified V segments as functional when productive rearrangements were above 56.7% and as segregating when the standard deviation between donors was above 5%. To diagnose cytomegalovirus status from the catalog of TCR beta chain sequences, a statistical classification framework was built. V and J gene assignment, in a later analysis, came from comparing TCR nucleotide sequences with IMGT/GENE-DB human TR gene sequences. A later analysis assigned CDR3 sequences and most-parsimonious VDJ recombination scenarios with the TCRdist pipeline. In a later analysis, each TCR beta chain was defined by its CDR3 amino acid sequence together with its V-gene family, and reads without a unique V-gene family were excluded. To address suspected cross-contamination and a sequencing artifact, a later analysis removed a few hundred highly shared, low-generation-probability nucleotide sequences. For each public chain, a later analysis derived a clonal expansion index from normalized ranks of inferred template counts within each repertoire. Generation probabilities in a later analysis came from a VDJ recombination model fitted to out-of-frame rearrangements, and those results were checked against IGoR. In a later analysis, hypergeometric tests were used to score TCR-TCR, TCR-HLA and TCR-CMV co-occurrence, with a repertoire-size bias correction applied to TCR pairs. To estimate false discovery rates, a later analysis permuted the HLA or CMV assignments 20 times. A later analysis grouped co-occurring TCRs with DBSCAN, adding TCRdist sequence similarity when clustering within HLA-allele-positive subsets. Repertoires with fewer than 30,000 or more than 120,000 public chains were left out of co-occurrence clustering, as were roughly five repertoires with anomalous nucleotide sharing. TCRdb stores this immuneACCESS table with in-frame sequences only. Part of the clones is absent; in the studies checked, under half of the shortfall reflects unresolved V genes, and no reason is known for the rest. From that table come the V and J calls and clone size; the DNA was used to work out D and trimming. The sample contains roughly 120,000 clones, 65% to 90% of them found a single time. Over 9% of the sample comes from the top ten.

This clonotype originated in a male donor in good health and CMV-seropositive. The sequenced sample consisted of PBMCs.

CDR3 reads: CASSADRTEAFF. The DNA sequence is as follows: TGCGCCAGCAGCGCGGATCGGACTGAAGCTTTCTTT. The receptor chain draws on TRBV5-1 and TRBJ1-1, with no reliable assignment of the D segment. The V and J ends are trimmed by 4 bases and 5 bases, leaving 9 bases between them. From cysteine to phenylalanine, the CDR3 is 12 amino acids long. Only the CDR3 portion is preserved as DNA: 36 bases, with reading frame beginning at the first base. As encoded in the germline V gene, CDR1 is SGHRS while CDR2 is YFSETQ.